Following are 28 T cell receptor beta chains from one sample sequenced in a study of spatial heterogeneity in lung cancer. TCRdb reprocessed the 5' RACE reads with MiXCR, giving one entry per CDR3 protein. Of 60,000 to 65,000 distinct CDR3 sequences listed, 8% to 9% were seen once; the top ten hold approximately 15%. Specified time point: sample taken at primary tumor resection. Unsorted samples of tumor, nontumor lung or frozen PBMC had their whole RNA sequenced. The sequences come from PBMCs, collected at surgery. These receptors originate from a female donor with early-stage non-small cell lung cancer.

The chain uses TRBV4-1 and TRBJ1-1; D is uncertain. The CDR3 has 12 residues. Germline-derived CDR1 and CDR2 are MGHRA and YSYEKL. Trimming stripped 6 bases from V and 6 bases from J, with 11 bases between. CDR3 sequence reads: CASSRGGPEAFF. The CDR3 coding sequence is TGCGCCAGCAGTCGCGGAGGGCCTGAAGCTTTCTTT.

This clonotype was seen once. The rearrangement uses TRBV19 and TRBJ2-5, with unresolved D. Germline values: CDR1 LNHDA, CDR2 SQIVND (reference sequence). V gave up 3 bases and J gave up 1 base, with 9 bases separating them. The CDR3 loop spans 14 amino acids. This chain's CDR3 is CASSIMASQETQYF. The CDR3, as DNA: TGTGCCAGTAGTATCATGGCCAGCCAAGAGACCCAGTACTTC.

The genes are TRBV5-7 and TRBJ1-5; D is possibly TRBD1 (5 bases). TRBV5-7 is placed among ORFs of uncertain function. V lost 4 bases, J lost 7 bases, and 21 bases lay in between. The CDR3 loop spans 16 amino acids. CDR3 in DNA: TGTGCCAGCAGCATCTGGTGGGAGGGAGGGGCGCAGCCCCAGCATTTT. It yields the protein CASSIWWEGGAQPQHF.

This clonotype was counted between two and nine times. V gene TRBV27 combines with J gene TRBJ1-5, with 8 bases matching TRBD1. This CDR3 is built from 16 residues. Germline CDR1 MNHEY, CDR2 SMNVEV (reference sequence). J was trimmed by 9 bases and V by 6 bases; bases with no gene match: 16. The CDR3 coding sequence is TGTGCCAGCAGCCTCCAGGGGGCTGGCGGGCTTGGGCCCCAGCATTTT. This codes for CASSLQGAGGLGPQHF.

This clonotype appeared many times. The chain joins TRBV6-5 to TRBJ1-5, with 7 bases fitting TRBD1. The V gene end was trimmed by 9 bases and the J gene end by 4 bases; junction bases not matched to a gene: 6. The germline V gene encodes CDR1 MNHEY and CDR2 SVGAGI. CDR3 length: 13 residues. CDR3 sequence: CASSGQQNQPQHF. CDR3 DNA: TGTGCCAGTTCGGGACAGCAAAATCAGCCCCAGCATTTT.

The V and J genes are TRBV2 and TRBJ2-3, with D perhaps matching TRBD1 (6 bases). CDR3 length equals 16 residues. Germline values: CDR1 SNHLY, CDR2 FYNNEI. The V end was cut by 7 bases, the J end by 6 bases, with 23 bases between. The CDR3 DNA reads as TGTGCCAGCATGACTACCGGGGACACCACCAGGGATACGCAGTATTTT. It is translated as CASMTTGDTTRDTQYF.

A note on this clonotype: This may be a read error: a much more frequent sequence differs by one nucleotide. The conserved phenylalanine or tryptophan normally closing the CDR3 is absent here, so this likely arose from a read error. V gene TRBV6-5 combines with J gene TRBJ2-3, with D perhaps TRBD1 or TRBD2 (5 bases each). Per the germline V gene, CDR1 is MNHEY and CDR2 is SVGAGI. V was trimmed by 0 bases and J by 0 bases, leaving 7 bases between them. This CDR3 is 15 amino acids long. CDR3 sequence reads: CASSYSGVSTDTQYL. The CDR3 DNA follows: TGTGCCAGCAGTTACTCGGGGGTTAGCACAGATACGCAGTATTTA.

V is TRBV5-1 and J is TRBJ1-1; 10 nucleotides agree with TRBD1. The CDR3 totals 15 residues. Germline CDR1 is SGHRS and CDR2 is YFSETQ. V lost 4 bases and J lost 4; bases outside the gene matches: 7. The CDR3 loop reads CASSRETGGITEAFF. CDR3 DNA sequence: TGCGCCAGCAGCCGGGAGACAGGGGGCATCACTGAAGCTTTCTTT.

V usage is TRBV19 and J usage is TRBJ1-1; the D gene is possibly TRBD1 (5 bases). CDR3 length: 14 amino acids. The V gene's germline CDR1 is LNHDA and CDR2 SQIVND (reference sequence). V was trimmed by 7 bases and J by 2 bases, leaving 14 bases between them. CDR3 sequence (DNA): TGTGCCAGTACGGCTATGGGGGGAAACACTGAAGCTTTCTTT. Translated, it gives CASTAMGGNTEAFF.

This clonotype was found many times. J is TRBJ2-3 and V is TRBV10-2; TRBD1 matches at 7 bases. V dropped 9 bases and J dropped 0; count of bases not matched to a gene: 6. This CDR3 contains 14 residues. Germline CDR1 and CDR2: WSHSY and SAAADI. The CDR3 protein is CASTGTDSTDTQYF. CDR3 nucleotide sequence: TGCGCCAGTACCGGGACAGACAGCACAGATACGCAGTATTTT.

The genes are TRBV6-5 and TRBJ2-3, with 11 bases matching TRBD2. The germline V gene encodes CDR1 MNHEY and CDR2 SVGAGI. J was trimmed by 3 bases and V by 0 bases; bases with no gene match: 5. The CDR3 contains 17 residues. CDR3 amino acids: CASSYSLAGGGTDTQYF. The CDR3 nucleotides are TGTGCCAGCAGTTACTCCCTAGCGGGGGGTGGTACAGATACGCAGTATTTT.

This clonotype has ten or more counts. V and J are TRBV6-6 and TRBJ2-1, with D perhaps TRBD2 (5 bases). This CDR3 has 12 residues. CDR1 MNHNY and CDR2 SVGAGI come from the germline V gene (reference sequence). V lost 8 bases, J lost 9 bases, and 14 bases lay in between. The CDR3 protein is CASQLPRGEQFF. The CDR3 DNA sequence: TGTGCCAGCCAGTTACCACGGGGTGAGCAGTTCTTC.

This clonotype occurred many times. The J gene is TRBJ1-4, the V gene TRBV27; 8 positions match TRBD1. The CDR3 sequence is 15 residues long. V lost 4 bases to trimming and J lost 4 bases; unmatched junction nucleotides: 5. Germline loops: CDR1 MNHEY, CDR2 SMNVEV (reference sequence). The CDR3 DNA follows: TGTGCCAGCAGTTCAAGGGACAGGAGTAATGAAAAACTGTTTTTT. Protein sequence: CASSSRDRSNEKLFF.

The chain recombines TRBV11-1 with TRBJ2-7, with D unclear. The CDR3 runs to 13 residues. Between the trimmed V and J ends, which lost 1 base and 2 bases, there was a span of 6 bases. Germline lookup yields CDR1 SGHAT and CDR2 FQDESV (reference sequence). The CDR3 protein is CASSLDRPYEQYF. CDR3 bases: TGTGCCAGCAGCTTAGACCGTCCCTACGAGCAGTACTTC.

The chain carries TRBV4-2 and TRBJ1-4; maybe TRBD1 (5 bases). Germline V gene sequence: CDR1 LGHNA, CDR2 YNFKEQ. With 0 bases removed from V and 4 bases from J, the gap between germline ends came to 12 bases. The CDR3 length is 16 residues. Here the CDR3 reads CASSQDPSGLNEKLFF. The CDR3 DNA reads as TGTGCCAGCAGCCAAGATCCATCGGGGCTTAATGAAAAACTGTTTTTT.

This clonotype was counted ten times or more. The chain joins TRBV18 to TRBJ2-3; D unclear. The V gene lost 1 base and the J gene lost 0 bases, with 5 bases spanning the gap. The germline CDR1 and CDR2 sequences are KGHSH and LQKENI. The CDR3 has 14 residues. CDR3 residues: CASSPRQSTDTQYF. In DNA, the CDR3 is TGTGCCAGCTCACCACGGCAGAGCACAGATACGCAGTATTTT.

The chain couples TRBV24-1 to TRBJ2-2; TRBD1 aligns across 8 bases. V lost 2 bases, J lost 1 base, and 2 bases stayed unmatched. This CDR3 is 16 amino acids long. The V gene's germline CDR1 is KGHDR and CDR2 SFDVKD. In DNA, the CDR3 is TGTGCCACCAGTGATTGGGGACAGGAGAACACCGGGGAGCTGTTTTTT. Encoded protein: CATSDWGQENTGELFF.

This clonotype was found many times. The V gene is TRBV2, the J gene TRBJ2-7; tentatively, D is TRBD1 (6 bases). Trimming left V 3 bases short and J 0 bases short, with 12 bases between. The CDR3 runs to 15 residues. The V gene's germline CDR1 is SNHLY and CDR2 FYNNEI. For the CDR3, the DNA is TGTGCCAGCAGTGATAACAGGGTAGACTCCTACGAGCAGTACTTC. Encoded protein: CASSDNRVDSYEQYF. Full variable domain (missing parts from reference TRBV2 and TRBJ2-7): EPEVTQTPSHQVTQMGQEVILRCVPISNHLYFYWYRQILGQKVEFLVSFYNNEISEKSEIFDDQFSVERPDGSNFTLKIRSTKLEDSAMYFCASSDNRVDSYEQYFGPGTRLTVT.

Concerning this clonotype: One end of the junction fails to match germline, which may point to a read error. V and J are TRBV6-5 and TRBJ1-1; 7 bases agree with TRBD1. The germline CDR1 and CDR2 sequences are MNHEY and SVGAGI. CDR3 size: 12 residues. The CDR3 reads CASSYSQGVLLF. In nucleotides, the CDR3 is TGTGCCAGCAGTTACTCGCAGGGGGTCCTACTCTTT.

This rearrangement joins TRBV9 to TRBJ2-7, with D perhaps TRBD2 (5 bases). Germline V gene data show CDR1 as SGDLS and CDR2 as YYNGEE. The V gene lost 0 bases and the J gene lost 3 bases, with 10 bases spanning the gap. The CDR3 length is 14 residues. CDR3: CASSVGASGYEQYV. CDR3 bases: TGTGCCAGCAGCGTAGGGGCGAGCGGCTACGAGCAGTACGTC.

Ten or more counts support this clonotype. The genes are TRBV12-3 or TRBV12-4 and TRBJ2-5, with D unclear. V was pared by 6 bases and J by 5 bases, with 10 bases between. The CDR3 runs 12 residues. The CDR3 region is CASRRVGETQYF. The CDR3 nucleotides are TGTGCCAGCAGAAGGGTCGGTGAGACCCAGTACTTC.

This clonotype turned up a few times. The chain uses TRBV12-3 or TRBV12-4 and TRBJ1-2; 9 bases map to TRBD1. With V trimmed by 7 bases and J by 4 bases, 4 bases remained unmatched. The CDR3 is 13 residues long. Here the CDR3 reads CASTWDRVYGYTF. DNA for the CDR3: TGTGCCAGCACTTGGGACAGGGTCTATGGCTACACCTTC.

This clonotype was observed a handful of times. The chain combines TRBV12-3 or TRBV12-4 with TRBJ1-2; TRBD1 aligns across 12 bases. The junction had 7 bases not matched to a gene; V was cut back by 7 bases and J by 7 bases. This CDR3 is 14 amino acids long. Written as DNA, the CDR3 is TGTGCCAGCAACCGGGACAGGGGGCGCCTTGGCTACACCTTC. Its protein product is CASNRDRGRLGYTF.

In this sample, this clonotype turned up many times. The chain has TRBV14 and TRBJ2-5; TRBD1 matches 9 bases. The CDR3 totals 15 residues. From germline, CDR1 is SGHDN and CDR2 FVKESK. J gave up 1 base and V 2 bases, and 2 bases lay outside the gene matches. As DNA, the CDR3 is TGTGCCAGCAGCCAAACACAGGGGGCCCAAGAGACCCAGTACTTC. It is translated as CASSQTQGAQETQYF. The full variable domain, its missing parts supplied by reference TRBV14 and TRBJ2-5, is EAGVTQFPSHSVIEKGQTVTLRCDPISGHDNLYWYRRVMGKEIKFLLHFVKESKQDESGMPNNRFLAERTGGTYSTLKVQPAELEDSGVYFCASSQTQGAQETQYFGPGTRLLVL.

The rearrangement joins TRBV7-8 to TRBJ2-2; D is possibly TRBD1 (7 bases). In germline, CDR1 is SGHVS, CDR2 FQNEAQ. Trimming removed 5 bases at V and 0 bases at J, with 19 bases between. This CDR3 is 18 amino acids long. DNA of the CDR3: TGTGCCAGCAGCCCTTTACAGGGGACTTCTTCGAACACCGGGGAGCTGTTTTTT. Its protein product is CASSPLQGTSSNTGELFF.

J is TRBJ2-5 and V is TRBV7-6; 11 nucleotides line up with TRBD2. The V and J ends lost 0 bases and 5 bases, in that order; junction bases with no gene match: 5. Germline loops: CDR1 SGHVS, CDR2 FNYEAQ. This CDR3 is 16 amino acids long. CDR3 amino acids: CASSLAVTSGGETQYF. CDR3 DNA sequence: TGTGCCAGCAGCTTAGCGGTAACTAGCGGGGGCGAGACCCAGTACTTC.

A few counts support this clonotype. The junction differs from germline at one of its ends, possibly a read error. The chain carries TRBV7-9 and TRBJ2-7; D is undetermined. CDR3 length: 14 amino acids. Germline loops: CDR1 SEHNR, CDR2 FQNEAQ (reference sequence). The CDR3, as DNA: TGTGTCAGCAGCTCCACGAGCAGCTCCTACGAGCAGTACTTC. Its translation is CVSSSTSSSYEQYF.

The rearrangement uses TRBV28 and TRBJ1-5, with 7 positions matching TRBD1. The germline gives CDR1 MDHEN, CDR2 SYDVKM. CDR3 length: 16 residues. V lost 3 bases and J lost 1; bases outside the gene matches: 6. The CDR3: CASSFGRRGSNQPQHF. Here the CDR3 DNA reads TGTGCCAGCAGTTTCGGTCGCAGGGGGAGCAATCAGCCCCAGCATTTT.